The 17 T cell receptor beta chains listed next were all sequenced from one sample in a study of cytomegalovirus exposure and HLA in healthy donors. Primers: 60 Vbeta forward and 13 Jbeta reverse. This table comes from immunoSEQ multiplex PCR, and its TCRdb copy is limited to in-frame clones, with some not included. The sample records some 120,000 clones, 6.5% to 9.5% being singletons. The sequenced sample was PBMCs. Source of these receptors: a middle-aged man in good health and CMV-seronegative.

The chain recombines TRBV4-2 with TRBJ2-7; 7 nucleotides agree with TRBD1. The J segment lost 5 bases and the V segment lost 1 base, leaving 5 bases of the junction unmatched. Germline V CDR1 and CDR2: LGHNA, YNFKEQ. The CDR3 runs 14 residues. DNA for the CDR3: TGTGCCAGCAGCCAAGGTGAGGGGGCTGACGAGCAGTACTTC. This codes for CASSQGEGADEQYF.

The chain is built from TRBV6-1 and TRBJ2-1; D gene ambiguous. The germline CDR1 and CDR2 sequences are MNHNS and SASEGT. The CDR3 runs to 15 residues. The germline V and J ends were trimmed by 6 bases and 0 bases, with 12 bases remaining between them. The CDR3 protein is CASRLDYSSYNEQFF. CDR3 in DNA: TGTGCCAGCAGGCTTGATTACAGCTCCTACAATGAGCAGTTCTTC.

This chain links TRBV10-1 with TRBJ1-2; D is uncertain. CDR3 size: 12 residues. V was cut by 4 bases and J by 5 bases, with 8 bases left in between. The V gene's germline CDR1 is WNHNN and CDR2 SYGVQD (reference sequence). For the CDR3, the DNA is TGCGCCAGCAGTGTATCCGGGTATGGCTACACCTTC. Its translation is CASSVSGYGYTF.

CDR3 coding DNA: TGTGCCAGCAGCAGAGGAAGGGGGCGATACGAGCAGTACTTC. It translates to CASSRGRGRYEQYF. The chain joins TRBV7-8 to TRBJ2-7, with 7 bases fitting TRBD1. Germline V gene sequence: CDR1 SGHVS, CDR2 FQNEAQ. The CDR3 runs to 14 residues. The trim removed 5 bases at V and 4 bases at J, leaving 8 bases unmatched.

The J gene is TRBJ2-5, the V gene TRBV4-1; 9 nucleotides agree with TRBD2. The V segment lost 2 bases and the J segment 4 bases; nucleotides outside the gene matches: 5. The V gene's germline CDR1 is MGHRA and CDR2 YSYEKL. The CDR3 extends over 15 amino acids. CDR3: CASSQRVAGVETQYF. The DNA of the CDR3 is TGCGCCAGCAGCCAAAGGGTAGCGGGGGTAGAGACCCAGTACTTC.

Only a few counts were recorded for this clone. The chain couples TRBV5-1 to TRBJ2-1; 7 bases match TRBD1. The V segment lost 4 bases and the J segment 3 bases; nucleotides outside the gene matches: 4. The CDR3 extends over 14 amino acids. Germline V lookup: CDR1 SGHRS, CDR2 YFSETQ. CDR3 nucleotide sequence: TGCGCCAGCAGCCCATGGGACAGCTACAATGAGCAGTTCTTC. Protein: CASSPWDSYNEQFF. Full variable domain (remainder filled in from reference TRBV5-1 and TRBJ2-1): KAGVTQTPRYLIKTRGQQVTLSCSPISGHRSVSWYQQTPGQGLQFLFEYFSETQRNKGNFPGRFSGRQFSNSRSEMNVSTLELGDSALYLCASSPWDSYNEQFFGPGTRLTVL.

The chain employs TRBV5-1 and TRBJ2-7; D is ambiguous. With 3 bases removed from V and 7 bases from J, the gap between germline ends came to 17 bases. CDR1 and CDR2 from the germline V gene are SGHRS and YFSETQ. This CDR3 region has 14 residues. The CDR3 region is CASSWAPLVDEQYF. The CDR3 DNA reads as TGCGCCAGCAGCTGGGCCCCTCTGGTGGATGAGCAGTACTTC.

The chain employs TRBV4-1 and TRBJ2-1, with D tentatively TRBD2 (5 bases). The germline V gene encodes CDR1 MGHRA and CDR2 YSYEKL. V was shortened by 2 bases and J by 4 bases, with 15 bases between the two germline ends. The CDR3 runs 16 residues. DNA of the CDR3: TGCGCCAGCAGCCAAACCCCCGGGGAGATTTACAATGAGCAGTTCTTC. Translated, it gives CASSQTPGEIYNEQFF.

V gene TRBV5-8 combines with J gene TRBJ2-7; D call uncertain. V lost 2 bases and J lost 3, with 6 bases in between. The CDR3 contains 12 residues. Germline lookup yields CDR1 SGHTS and CDR2 YDEGEE. CDR3: CASSLGDYEQYF. Here the CDR3 DNA reads TGTGCCAGCAGCTTAGGAGACTACGAGCAGTACTTC. The whole variable domain, remainder taken from reference TRBV5-8 and TRBJ2-7, is EAGVTQSPTHLIKTRGQQATLRCSPISGHTSVYWYQQALGLGLQFLLWYDEGEERNRGNFPPRFSGRQFPNYSSELNVNALELEDSALYLCASSLGDYEQYFGPGTRLTVT.

This clone was counted a few times. The CDR3 sequence: CASSLASFEKLFF. The CDR3 DNA reads as TGCGCCAGCAGCTTGGCGTCTTTTGAAAAACTGTTTTTT. The chain is built from TRBV5-1 and TRBJ1-4; D gene uncertain. Germline values: CDR1 SGHRS, CDR2 YFSETQ. This CDR3 contains 13 residues. V was clipped by 0 bases and J by 7 bases, with 7 bases between them.

There are a few counts of this clone. The chain recombines TRBV15 with TRBJ1-1, with D perhaps matching TRBD1 (5 bases). With 3 bases removed from V and 5 bases from J, the gap between germline ends came to 10 bases. The CDR3 length is 13 residues. The V gene's germline CDR1 is LNHNV and CDR2 YYDKDF (reference sequence). For the CDR3, the DNA is TGTGCCACCAGCAGGACAGATGGGACTGAAGCTTTCTTT. It translates to CATSRTDGTEAFF.

This clone was observed a handful of times. V usage is TRBV18 and J usage is TRBJ1-3; D perhaps matches TRBD1 (5 bases). V shed 4 bases and J shed 7 bases, with 8 bases lying between them. The CDR3 runs to 12 residues. Germline-derived CDR1 and CDR2 are KGHSH and LQKENI. CDR3 sequence: CASSREGNTIYF. The CDR3, as DNA: TGTGCCAGCTCACGGGAGGGGAACACCATATATTTT. Based on the CDR3 plus reference TRBV18 and TRBJ1-3, the full variable domain is NAGVMQNPRHLVRRRGQEARLRCSPMKGHSHVYWYRQLPEEGLKFMVYLQKENIIDESGMPKERFSAEFPKEGPSILRIQQVVRGDSAAYFCASSREGNTIYFGEGSWLTVV.

This clone was observed a few times. V usage is TRBV27 and J usage is TRBJ2-1, with D possibly being TRBD2 (6 bases). The CDR3 length is 13 residues. Germline V CDR1 and CDR2: MNHEY, SMNVEV (reference sequence). V lost 7 bases, J lost 9 bases, and 16 bases lay in between. The CDR3 loop is CASTPLGGSEQFF. The CDR3 DNA is TGTGCCAGCACTCCCCTCGGGGGAAGTGAGCAGTTCTTC.

With regard to this clone: Other DNA sequences in this sample translate to the same CDR3. CDR3 DNA sequence: TGTGCCAGCAGTTTGCTCAACAGGGTAAAGGACGGGGAGCTGTTTTTT. Translated, it gives CASSLLNRVKDGELFF. V and J are TRBV5-6 and TRBJ2-2, with a possible D match to TRBD1 (6 bases). The CDR3 has 16 amino acids. The V gene's germline CDR1 is SGHDT and CDR2 YYEEEE. The germline V and J ends were trimmed by 5 bases and 7 bases, with 21 bases remaining between them.

The V call is TRBV27, the J call TRBJ2-7; 13 positions agree with TRBD2. With 5 bases clipped from V and 6 bases from J, the junction kept 10 bases outside the gene matches. Per germline, CDR1 MNHEY and CDR2 SMNVEV (reference sequence). This CDR3 is built from 16 residues. As DNA, the CDR3 is TGTGCCAGCAGTGGACTAGCGGGGGCCATGGTACTCGAGCAGTACTTC. Encoded protein: CASSGLAGAMVLEQYF.

The chain links TRBV27 to TRBJ1-5, with D possibly TRBD1 on 5 matching bases. The CDR3 runs 16 residues. Germline values: CDR1 MNHEY, CDR2 SMNVEV (reference sequence). Trimming pared 5 bases from V and 4 bases from J, leaving 18 bases between. The CDR3 nucleotides are TGTGCCAGCAGTCCCGTGGCCGACAGACGGAATCAGCCCCAGCATTTT. Translating it yields CASSPVADRRNQPQHF.

This clone was counted only a few times. In nucleotides, the CDR3 is TGTGCCAGCAGCTTGGGCCGGACAGACTACGAGCAGTACTTC. Protein product: CASSLGRTDYEQYF. The rearrangement joins TRBV13 to TRBJ2-7; possibly TRBD1 for D (6 bases). The CDR3 has 14 residues. Germline CDR1 PRHDT, CDR2 FYEKMQ (reference sequence). Trimming cost V 3 bases and J 3 bases, with 12 bases left between them.